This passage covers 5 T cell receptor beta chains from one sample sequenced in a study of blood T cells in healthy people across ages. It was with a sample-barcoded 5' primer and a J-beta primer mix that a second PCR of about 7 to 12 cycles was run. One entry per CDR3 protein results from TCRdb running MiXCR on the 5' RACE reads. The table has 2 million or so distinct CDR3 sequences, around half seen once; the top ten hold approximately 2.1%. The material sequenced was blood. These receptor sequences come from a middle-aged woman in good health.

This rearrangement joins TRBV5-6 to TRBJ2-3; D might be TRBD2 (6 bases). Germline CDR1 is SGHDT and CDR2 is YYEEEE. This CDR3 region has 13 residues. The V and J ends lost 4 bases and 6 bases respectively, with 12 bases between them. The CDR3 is CASSPGTSDTQYF. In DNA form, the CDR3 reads TGTGCCAGCAGCCCTGGGACTTCTGATACGCAGTATTTT.

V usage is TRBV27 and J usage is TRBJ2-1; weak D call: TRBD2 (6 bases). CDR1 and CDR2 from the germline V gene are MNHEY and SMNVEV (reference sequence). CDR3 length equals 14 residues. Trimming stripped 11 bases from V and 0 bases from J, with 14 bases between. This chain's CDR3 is CASQRRGSYNEQFF. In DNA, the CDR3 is TGTGCCTCTCAAAGGAGGGGCTCCTACAATGAGCAGTTCTTC.

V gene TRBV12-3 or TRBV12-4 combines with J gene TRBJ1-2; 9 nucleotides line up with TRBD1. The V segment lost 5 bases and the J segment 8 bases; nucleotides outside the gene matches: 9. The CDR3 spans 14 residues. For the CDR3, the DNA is TGTGCCAGCAGTAGAGGACAGGGGTTGCTCGGCTACACCTTC. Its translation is CASSRGQGLLGYTF.

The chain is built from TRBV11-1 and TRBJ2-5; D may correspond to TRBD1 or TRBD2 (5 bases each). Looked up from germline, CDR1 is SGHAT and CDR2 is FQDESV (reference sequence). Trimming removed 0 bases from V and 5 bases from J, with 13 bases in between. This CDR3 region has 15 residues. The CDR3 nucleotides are TGTGCCAGCAGCTTAGCTGTGGGGACCTTGGAGACCCAGTACTTC. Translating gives CASSLAVGTLETQYF.

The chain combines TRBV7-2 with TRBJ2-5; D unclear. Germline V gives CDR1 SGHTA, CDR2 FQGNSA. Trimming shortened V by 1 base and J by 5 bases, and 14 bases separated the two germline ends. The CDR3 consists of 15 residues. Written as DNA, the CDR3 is TGTGCCAGCAGCTTAGGGCTGCAGCCGGAGGAGACCCAGTACTTC. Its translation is CASSLGLQPEETQYF.